The 7 T cell receptor beta chains below come from one sample, sequenced in a study of T cell responses to AZD1222 COVID-19 vaccine. The assay was immunoSEQ multiplex PCR, and TCRdb's table has in-frame clones only and misses some. This table has 130,000 to 150,000 clones, about 92% appearing once. Sample: peripheral blood, taken after recovery from COVID-19. The receptors derive from an adult who had recovered from COVID-19.

This sequence joins TRBV4-2 and TRBJ1-2, with D hard to call. With 0 bases removed from V and 2 bases from J, the gap between germline ends came to 7 bases. The CDR3 extends over 14 amino acids. CDR1 and CDR2 (germline): LGHNA, YNFKEQ. The CDR3 here is CASSQDGWNYGYTF. The CDR3 nucleotides read TGTGCCAGCAGCCAAGACGGCTGGAACTATGGCTACACCTTC.

The V gene is TRBV4-1, the J gene TRBJ2-7; TRBD1 matches 7 bases. The germline gives CDR1 MGHRA, CDR2 YSYEKL. The CDR3 is 16 amino acids. V lost 0 bases, J lost 6 bases, and 11 bases stayed unmatched. This CDR3 reads CASSQDMTGRSGEQYF. The CDR3 DNA reads as TGCGCCAGCAGCCAAGATATGACAGGGAGATCCGGCGAGCAGTACTTC.

V usage is TRBV4-1 and J usage is TRBJ2-3; 7 positions match TRBD2. V lost 0 bases to trimming and J lost 4 bases; unmatched junction nucleotides: 10. This CDR3 has 17 amino acids. The germline V gene encodes CDR1 MGHRA and CDR2 YSYEKL. CDR3 amino acids: CASSQDTGRLAADTQYF. The CDR3 coding sequence is TGCGCCAGCAGCCAAGACACCGGGCGACTAGCCGCAGATACGCAGTATTTT.

The chain links TRBV27 to TRBJ2-7, with 7 bases aligning to TRBD1. The CDR3 is 15 residues long. The V segment lost 5 bases and the J segment 6 bases; nucleotides outside the gene matches: 13. CDR1 is MNHEY and CDR2 is SMNVEV in the germline V gene (reference sequence). Written as DNA, the CDR3 is TGTGCCAGCAGTACCATCCGGGACAGAAGGCCCGAGCAGTACTTC. Its translation is CASSTIRDRRPEQYF.

V is TRBV6-4 and J is TRBJ2-2; 8 nucleotides agree with TRBD1. V lost 6 bases, J lost 3 bases, and 6 bases stayed unmatched. The CDR3 covers 15 residues. The germline V gene has CDR1 MRHNA and CDR2 SNTAGT. In DNA form, the CDR3 reads TGTGCCAGCAGCGAGGACAGGGACCACACCGGGGAGCTGTTTTTT. Its protein is CASSEDRDHTGELFF.

The chain uses TRBV4-1 and TRBJ1-2; a weak D match, TRBD1 (6 bases). V lost 3 bases and J lost 4, with 12 bases in between. Germline-derived CDR1 and CDR2 are MGHRA and YSYEKL. The CDR3 totals 14 residues. The CDR3 loop is CASSHAGQSYGYTF. The DNA of the CDR3 is TGCGCCAGCAGCCACGCAGGACAGAGCTATGGCTACACCTTC.

J is TRBJ2-7 and V is TRBV30; D gene unclear. The V gene's germline CDR1 is GTSNPN and CDR2 SVGIG (reference sequence). The CDR3 extends over 15 amino acids. V gave up 3 bases and J gave up 2 bases, with 17 bases separating them. In DNA, the CDR3 is TGTGCCTGGAGGGATTGGACCTTCGGACCCTACGAGCAGTACTTC. Translated, it gives CAWRDWTFGPYEQYF.